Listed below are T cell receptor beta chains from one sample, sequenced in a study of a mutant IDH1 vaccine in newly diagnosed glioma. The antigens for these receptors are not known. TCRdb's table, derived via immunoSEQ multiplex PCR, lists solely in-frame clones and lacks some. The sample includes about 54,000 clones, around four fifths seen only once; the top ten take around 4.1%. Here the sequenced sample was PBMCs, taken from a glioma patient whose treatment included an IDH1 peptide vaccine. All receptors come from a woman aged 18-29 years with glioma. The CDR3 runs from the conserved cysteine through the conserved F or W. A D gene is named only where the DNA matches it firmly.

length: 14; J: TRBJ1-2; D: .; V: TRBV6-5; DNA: TGTGCCAGCAGTCCAATAGGGCGAGACTATGGCTACACCTTC; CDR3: CASSPIGRDYGYTF
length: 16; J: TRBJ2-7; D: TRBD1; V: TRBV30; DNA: TGTGCCTGGAGTGCGGGGGACAGGGACTATTCCTACGAGCAGTACTTC; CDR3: CAWSAGDRDYSYEQYF
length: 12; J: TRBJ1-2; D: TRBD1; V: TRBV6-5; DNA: TGTGCCAGCACTGGACAGGGAACTGGCTACACCTTC; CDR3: CASTGQGTGYTF
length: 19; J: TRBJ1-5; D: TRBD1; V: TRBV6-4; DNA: TGTGCCAGCAGCCACCAGTATAGTAGCAGGGGGGTTAGCAATCAGCCCCAGCATTTT; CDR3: CASSHQYSSRGVSNQPQHF
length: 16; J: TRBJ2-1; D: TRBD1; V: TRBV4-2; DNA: TGTGCCAGCAGCCAAGAGGAAGGACAGGGCAGCGATGAGCAGTTCTTC; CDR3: CASSQEEGQGSDEQFF
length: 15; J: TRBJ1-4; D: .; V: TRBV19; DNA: TGTGCCAGTAGGGTTAACATCCGGCAGAATGAAAAACTGTTTTTT; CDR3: CASRVNIRQNEKLFF
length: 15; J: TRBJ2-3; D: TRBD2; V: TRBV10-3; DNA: TGTGCCATCAGTGAGCCAGCGGGGAGCACAGATACGCAGTATTTT; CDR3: CAISEPAGSTDTQYF
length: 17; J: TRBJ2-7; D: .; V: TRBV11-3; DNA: TGTGCCAGCAGCTTAGGTATTTCCCTAGCGTATCTAAACGAGCAGTACTTC; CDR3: CASSLGISLAYLNEQYF
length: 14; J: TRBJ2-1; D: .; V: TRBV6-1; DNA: TGTGCCTCCAGGAAGGGGATACGATACAATGAGCAGTTCTTC; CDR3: CASRKGIRYNEQFF
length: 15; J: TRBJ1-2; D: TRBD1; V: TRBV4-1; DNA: TGCGCCAGCAGCCAGGATGGACAGGGGATTTATGGCTACACCTTC; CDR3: CASSQDGQGIYGYTF